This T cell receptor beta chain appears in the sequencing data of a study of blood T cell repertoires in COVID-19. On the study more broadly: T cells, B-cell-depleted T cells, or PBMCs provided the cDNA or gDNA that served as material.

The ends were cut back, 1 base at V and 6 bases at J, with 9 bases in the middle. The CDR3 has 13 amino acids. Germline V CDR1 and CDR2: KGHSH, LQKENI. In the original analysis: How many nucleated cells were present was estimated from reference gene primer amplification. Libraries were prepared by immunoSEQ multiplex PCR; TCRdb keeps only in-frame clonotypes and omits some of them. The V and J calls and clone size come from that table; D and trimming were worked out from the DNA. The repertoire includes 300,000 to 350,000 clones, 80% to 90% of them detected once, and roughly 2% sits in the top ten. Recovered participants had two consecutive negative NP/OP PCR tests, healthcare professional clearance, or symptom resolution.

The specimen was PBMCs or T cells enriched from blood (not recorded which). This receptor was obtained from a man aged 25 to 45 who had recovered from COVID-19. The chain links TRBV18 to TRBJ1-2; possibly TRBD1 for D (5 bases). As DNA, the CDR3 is TGTGCCAGCTCACCACAGGGGTCGGATGGCTACACCTTC. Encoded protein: CASSPQGSDGYTF.